These 17 T cell receptor beta chains were all obtained from the same sample, sequenced in a study of HIV-infected patients and healthy controls (dated by TCRdb to between 2014 and 2016). Whole blood was used without fractionating the cells, so the repertoire represented all peripheral T cells without sorting. Library construction relied on 5' RACE. Sequencing relied on an Illumina MiSeq. SuperScript III was used to reverse transcribe 500 ng RNA with primers targeting the alpha and beta constant regions. Separate libraries for the alpha and beta chains were generated through chain-specific third strand synthesis that incorporated multiplexing indices. TCRdb's own reprocessing of the public reads used fastp at Q25 and MiXCR and kept productive beta chains. CDR3 protein duplicates are merged, each entry listing the most common genes and DNA. Within this sample are about 6,000 distinct CDR3 sequences, with 10% of them counted one time only. The ten largest clones capture over 10% of the sample.

The specimen was blood, collected before antiretroviral therapy. Receptor source: an adult with HIV infection.

The chain recombines TRBV12-3 or TRBV12-4 with TRBJ2-3; the match to TRBD2 covers 10 bases. CDR3 size: 16 residues. V shed 2 bases and J 9 bases; nucleotides not matched to a gene: 11. The CDR3 here is CASSLKAGGPLSTQYF. In nucleotides, the CDR3 is TGTGCCAGCAGTTTAAAAGCGGGGGGGCCTCTCTCCACGCAGTATTTT.

This clonotype has at least ten counts. The chain joins TRBV20-1 to TRBJ2-3; D possibly corresponds to TRBD1 (6 bases). The CDR3 length is 15 residues. V was pared by 0 bases and J by 11 bases, with 21 bases between. Germline-derived CDR1 and CDR2 are DFQATT and SNEGSKA (reference sequence). The CDR3 protein is CSAREGNWRQGWQYF. Here the CDR3 DNA reads TGCAGTGCTAGAGAGGGGAATTGGCGGCAGGGGTGGCAGTATTTT.

This chain uses TRBV5-1 with TRBJ2-7; unclear D gene. Germline V CDR1 and CDR2: SGHRS, YFSETQ. This CDR3 is built from 13 residues. Trimming pared 4 bases from V and 3 bases from J, leaving 11 bases between. CDR3 sequence reads: CASSRHSFYEQYF. The CDR3 nucleotides read TGCGCCAGCAGCCGGCACAGCTTCTACGAGCAGTACTTC.

Sample share makes this clonotype medium-sized. The CDR3 region has the DNA TGTGCCAGCAGTTACTCGAGTGTGGGGGGCGGGAACACCGGGGAGCTGTTTTTT. Protein sequence: CASSYSSVGGGNTGELFF. The rearrangement links TRBV6-5 to TRBJ2-2; D tentatively fits TRBD1 or TRBD2 (6 bases each). This CDR3 spans 18 amino acids. V lost 0 bases to trimming and J lost 1 base, with 15 bases between them. In germline, CDR1 is MNHEY, CDR2 SVGAGI.

This clonotype was seen many times. The chain couples TRBV29-1 to TRBJ2-1, with D perhaps matching TRBD1 or TRBD2 (5 bases each). V was shortened by 1 base and J by 8 bases, with 15 bases between the two germline ends. This CDR3 is built from 14 residues. CDR1 SQVTM and CDR2 ANQGSEA come from the germline V gene. In DNA form, the CDR3 reads TGCAGCGTTGAAGCCGGGACCCTGAGCGATGAGCAGTTCTTC. Its protein is CSVEAGTLSDEQFF.

This clonotype was seen ten or more times. The chain recombines TRBV12-3 or TRBV12-4 with TRBJ1-5; 7 bases match TRBD1. The CDR3 runs to 14 residues. V trimming: 2 bases; J trimming: 7 bases; junction bases outside the gene matches: 5. CDR3 amino acids: CASSLRQGDQPQHF. CDR3 bases: TGTGCCAGCAGTTTAAGACAGGGAGACCAGCCCCAGCATTTT.

By share of the sample, this clonotype is medium-sized. The chain links TRBV19 to TRBJ1-5, with D possibly TRBD1 on 5 matching bases. In germline, CDR1 is LNHDA, CDR2 SQIVND (reference sequence). The ends were cut back, 7 bases at V and 0 bases at J, with 13 bases in the middle. This CDR3 is built from 15 residues. The CDR3 region has the DNA TGTGCCAGTACCCCGGGGGGGTATAGCAATCAGCCCCAGCATTTT. This sequence encodes CASTPGGYSNQPQHF.

This clonotype was seen many times. The chain joins TRBV7-8 to TRBJ2-5; possibly TRBD2 for D (6 bases). CDR3 length: 16 residues. V was trimmed by 5 bases and J by 10 bases, leaving 26 bases between them. The germline gives CDR1 SGHVS, CDR2 FQNEAQ. This CDR3 is CASSAISAGPPGFQYF. In DNA form, the CDR3 reads TGTGCCAGCAGCGCCATTTCAGCGGGCCCGCCTGGGTTCCAGTACTTC.

The CDR3 reads CSTPDILYGYTF. CDR3 DNA sequence: TGCAGTACCCCGGACATCCTCTATGGCTACACCTTC. The rearrangement joins TRBV20-1 to TRBJ1-2; the D gene is possibly TRBD1 (5 bases). From germline, CDR1 is DFQATT and CDR2 SNEGSKA (reference sequence). The CDR3 spans 12 residues. V was clipped by 8 bases and J by 4 bases, with 14 bases between them.

This clonotype turned up a few times. Here the CDR3 reads CASTGGRHYNEQFF. As DNA, the CDR3 is TGTGCCAGCACCGGCGGGCGCCACTACAATGAGCAGTTCTTC. V usage is TRBV5-6 and J usage is TRBJ2-1, with D maybe TRBD2 (5 bases). V gave up 6 bases and J gave up 3 bases, with 13 bases separating them. CDR1 is SGHDT and CDR2 is YYEEEE in the germline V gene. The CDR3 sequence is 14 residues long.

By proportion, this clonotype is medium-sized. The DNA for the CDR3 is TGCAGTGCTAGCAACCGAAAGGGGGCCAACGTCCTGACTTTC. Translation: CSASNRKGANVLTF. The chain carries TRBV20-1 and TRBJ2-6; no clear D gene. Trimming left V 3 bases short and J 4 bases short, with 10 bases between. This CDR3 comprises 14 residues. Germline loops: CDR1 DFQATT, CDR2 SNEGSKA (reference sequence).

In this sample, this clonotype is medium-sized. The rearrangement links TRBV7-6 to TRBJ2-5; D is unclear. CDR3 length: 14 residues. CDR1 is SGHVS and CDR2 is FNYEAQ in the germline V gene. Trimming removed 1 base at V and 2 bases at J, with 8 bases between. The CDR3 nucleotides are TGTGCCAGCAGCTTAGAACGTTTACAAGAGACCCAGTACTTC. This translates into CASSLERLQETQYF.

This clonotype was picked up many times. This rearrangement joins TRBV19 to TRBJ1-2, with D perhaps matching TRBD1 (6 bases). The CDR3 length is 13 residues. Germline-derived CDR1 and CDR2 are LNHDA and SQIVND (reference sequence). Trimming took 6 bases from V and 3 from J, leaving 11 bases between them. The CDR3 here is CASRQGTDYGYTF. The CDR3 coding sequence is TGTGCCAGTAGACAGGGAACCGACTATGGCTACACCTTC.

This chain uses TRBV6-5 with TRBJ2-2; D ambiguous. CDR1 is MNHEY and CDR2 is SVGAGI in the germline V gene. The CDR3 runs 17 residues. The V end lost 0 bases, the J end lost 0 bases, and 11 bases lay between the germline ends. CDR3 sequence: CASSYSGILANTGELFF. CDR3 DNA sequence: TGTGCCAGCAGTTACTCGGGCATCCTCGCGAACACCGGGGAGCTGTTTTTT.

The chain combines TRBV4-1 with TRBJ2-3, with D tentatively TRBD2 (6 bases). V was shortened by 1 base and J by 1 base, with 12 bases between the two germline ends. Germline values: CDR1 MGHRA, CDR2 YSYEKL. The CDR3 length is 16 residues. The CDR3 DNA is TGCGCCAGCAGCCAAGTCCAGTTAGCGGGCACAGATACGCAGTATTTT. It specifies CASSQVQLAGTDTQYF.

This clonotype qualifies as medium-sized (0.01 to 0.1%). This chain uses TRBV4-1 with TRBJ1-5, with D perhaps TRBD1 (5 bases). This CDR3 region has 17 residues. Trimming cost V 0 bases and J 1 base, with 13 bases left between them. Germline values: CDR1 MGHRA, CDR2 YSYEKL. Here the CDR3 DNA reads TGCGCCAGCAGCCAAGATCCGGGGGGAACGAGCAATCAGCCCCAGCATTTT. Protein product: CASSQDPGGTSNQPQHF.

Relative to its sample, this clonotype is medium-sized. The chain has TRBV4-1 and TRBJ2-7, with a weak D call TRBD1 (5 bases). Looked up from germline, CDR1 is MGHRA and CDR2 is YSYEKL. This CDR3 is 14 amino acids long. Trimming stripped 0 bases from V and 8 bases from J, with 14 bases between. The CDR3 DNA reads TGCGCCAGCAGCCAAGACAGGGCTACCTCTAAGCAGTACTTC. Translation gives CASSQDRATSKQYF.